This is a list of T cell receptor beta chains from one sample in a study of beta chain features in type 1 diabetes. Using immunoSEQ multiplex PCR, the repertoire was profiled, and TCRdb retains in-frame clones only, with some absent. The sample has 550,000 to 850,000 clones; around an eighth are singletons. Specimen: naive CD4+ T cells from blood. These receptors came from a young man with type 1 diabetes. Both conserved end residues are part of each CDR3. The order of the fields is D gene, V gene, J gene, clone size, CDR3 protein, CDR3 DNA. D genes are given only for firm matches. Not all rows give a size; the values are once, few, many and, for expanded clones, a class.

d_gene: .
v_gene: TRBV7-9
j_gene: TRBJ1-4
abundance: few
CDR3aa: CASSWVNEKLFF
CDR3nt: TGTGCCAGCAGCTGGGTCAATGAAAAACTGTTTTTT

d_gene: .
v_gene: TRBV5-1
j_gene: TRBJ2-5
abundance: .
CDR3aa: CASSLEGPGTQYF
CDR3nt: TGCGCCAGCAGCTTGGAAGGGCCGGGGACCCAGTACTTC

d_gene: .
v_gene: TRBV10-3
j_gene: TRBJ1-2
abundance: few
CDR3aa: CAISESGRGRDGYTF
CDR3nt: TGTGCCATCAGTGAGTCTGGAAGGGGAAGGGATGGCTACACCTTC

d_gene: .
v_gene: TRBV29-1
j_gene: TRBJ1-2
abundance: .
CDR3aa: CSGGGQYGYTF
CDR3nt: TGCAGCGGCGGCGGACAGTATGGCTACACCTTC

d_gene: .
v_gene: TRBV9
j_gene: TRBJ1-1
abundance: .
CDR3aa: CASSPELRGEAFF
CDR3nt: TGTGCCAGCAGCCCAGAGCTCCGAGGTGAAGCTTTCTTT

d_gene: TRBD2
v_gene: TRBV30
j_gene: TRBJ2-2
abundance: .
CDR3aa: CAWSGLAGGYTGELFF
CDR3nt: TGTGCCTGGAGCGGACTAGCGGGGGGTTACACCGGGGAGCTGTTTTTT

d_gene: .
v_gene: TRBV10-3
j_gene: TRBJ2-5
abundance: .
CDR3aa: CAISDRGGEETQYF
CDR3nt: TGTGCCATCAGTGACAGGGGAGGGGAAGAGACCCAGTACTTC

d_gene: .
v_gene: TRBV6-5
j_gene: TRBJ2-1
abundance: .
CDR3aa: CASSSTPTRDEQFF
CDR3nt: TGTGCCAGCAGTTCAACTCCTACGAGGGATGAGCAGTTCTTC

d_gene: .
v_gene: TRBV2
j_gene: TRBJ2-3
abundance: .
CDR3aa: CASGPLSAAYTQYF
CDR3nt: TGTGCCAGCGGACCTTTAAGTGCGGCTTATACGCAGTATTTT

d_gene: TRBD1
v_gene: TRBV10-3
j_gene: TRBJ2-7
abundance: .
CDR3aa: CAISDGLGRGSEQYF
CDR3nt: TGTGCCATCAGTGATGGCCTTGGCAGGGGGTCCGAGCAGTACTTC

d_gene: TRBD2
v_gene: TRBV7-8
j_gene: TRBJ2-1
abundance: few
CDR3aa: CASSYRLAGGVDEQFF
CDR3nt: TGTGCCAGCAGCTACCGACTAGCGGGGGGCGTCGATGAGCAGTTCTTC

d_gene: .
v_gene: TRBV9
j_gene: TRBJ2-3
abundance: few
CDR3aa: CASSVASTDTQYF
CDR3nt: TGTGCCAGCAGCGTAGCTAGCACAGATACGCAGTATTTT

d_gene: TRBD1
v_gene: TRBV27
j_gene: TRBJ1-5
abundance: .
CDR3aa: CASSFVGDSYSNQPQHF
CDR3nt: TGTGCCAGCAGTTTCGTGGGGGACAGCTATAGCAATCAGCCCCAGCATTTT

d_gene: .
v_gene: TRBV7-2
j_gene: TRBJ1-6
abundance: .
CDR3aa: CASSLAGANNSPLHF
CDR3nt: TGTGCCAGCAGCTTAGCGGGGGCGAATAATTCACCCCTCCACTTT

d_gene: .
v_gene: TRBV28
j_gene: TRBJ2-1
abundance: .
CDR3aa: CASSFNTDEQFF
CDR3nt: TGTGCCAGCAGTTTCAACACGGATGAGCAGTTCTTC

d_gene: .
v_gene: TRBV30
j_gene: TRBJ1-2
abundance: few
CDR3aa: CAWRMDGNYGYTF
CDR3nt: TGTGCCTGGAGAATGGACGGTAACTATGGCTACACCTTC

d_gene: TRBD1
v_gene: TRBV14
j_gene: TRBJ2-1
abundance: few
CDR3aa: CASSQDWSGGLDEQFF
CDR3nt: TGTGCCAGCAGCCAAGATTGGTCAGGGGGTTTGGATGAGCAGTTCTTC

d_gene: .
v_gene: TRBV5-1
j_gene: TRBJ1-2
abundance: .
CDR3aa: CASSLGQDYGYTF
CDR3nt: TGCGCCAGCAGCTTGGGTCAAGACTATGGCTACACCTTC

d_gene: TRBD2
v_gene: TRBV27
j_gene: TRBJ2-5
abundance: .
CDR3aa: CASSLPNLAGGQETQYF
CDR3nt: TGTGCCAGCAGTTTACCCAATCTAGCGGGGGGACAAGAGACCCAGTACTTC

d_gene: .
v_gene: TRBV10-3
j_gene: TRBJ2-2
abundance: few
CDR3aa: CAISESPNTGELFF
CDR3nt: TGTGCCATCAGTGAGTCACCGAACACCGGGGAGCTGTTTTTT

d_gene: TRBD2
v_gene: TRBV9
j_gene: TRBJ2-7
abundance: .
CDR3aa: CASSAGRGGLYEQYF
CDR3nt: TGTGCCAGCAGCGCCGGGAGGGGAGGGCTCTACGAGCAGTACTTC

d_gene: .
v_gene: TRBV15
j_gene: TRBJ2-7
abundance: .
CDR3aa: CATSSAEYYEQYF
CDR3nt: TGTGCCACCAGCAGCGCAGAATACTACGAGCAGTACTTC

d_gene: .
v_gene: TRBV30
j_gene: TRBJ2-1
abundance: few
CDR3aa: CAWSPQWGEQFF
CDR3nt: TGTGCCTGGAGTCCTCAATGGGGGGAACAGTTCTTC

d_gene: TRBD1
v_gene: TRBV9
j_gene: TRBJ2-1
abundance: .
CDR3aa: CASSVDYGTVGYNEQFF
CDR3nt: TGTGCCAGCAGCGTAGATTACGGGACAGTAGGCTACAATGAGCAGTTCTTC

d_gene: TRBD1
v_gene: TRBV10-3
j_gene: TRBJ1-2
abundance: few
CDR3aa: CAISESTGAPTEGYTF
CDR3nt: TGTGCCATCAGTGAGTCGACAGGGGCCCCAACGGAAGGCTACACCTTC

d_gene: .
v_gene: TRBV6-1
j_gene: TRBJ2-7
abundance: .
CDR3aa: CASSAPTPTYEQYF
CDR3nt: TGTGCCAGCAGTGCCCCGACACCTACCTACGAGCAGTACTTC

d_gene: TRBD1
v_gene: TRBV11-2
j_gene: TRBJ2-2
abundance: .
CDR3aa: CASSLRTGDTGELFF
CDR3nt: TGTGCCAGCAGCCTGAGGACAGGGGATACCGGGGAGCTGTTTTTT

d_gene: .
v_gene: TRBV7-2
j_gene: TRBJ1-2
abundance: few
CDR3aa: CASSFFARGYTF
CDR3nt: TGTGCCAGCAGCTTTTTCGCCCGAGGCTACACCTTC

d_gene: .
v_gene: TRBV4-1
j_gene: TRBJ2-1
abundance: few
CDR3aa: CASSQGSSRLYNEQFF
CDR3nt: TGCGCCAGCAGCCAAGGTAGTAGCCGTCTCTACAATGAGCAGTTCTTC

d_gene: .
v_gene: TRBV7-2
j_gene: TRBJ1-2
abundance: .
CDR3aa: CASSSYGIGYGYTF
CDR3nt: TGTGCCAGCAGCTCATATGGTATCGGCTATGGCTACACCTTC

d_gene: .
v_gene: TRBV5-1
j_gene: TRBJ1-1
abundance: few
CDR3aa: CASTPRDGNTEAFF
CDR3nt: TGCGCCAGCACCCCCAGGGACGGGAACACTGAAGCTTTCTTT

d_gene: TRBD2
v_gene: TRBV4-1
j_gene: TRBJ2-1
abundance: few
CDR3aa: CASSQPPGSGVYNEQFF
CDR3nt: TGCGCCAGCAGCCAACCCCCGGGGAGCGGGGTTTACAATGAGCAGTTCTTC

d_gene: .
v_gene: TRBV29-1
j_gene: TRBJ1-1
abundance: few
CDR3aa: CSVVGIYTEAFF
CDR3nt: TGCAGCGTTGTAGGGATTTACACTGAAGCTTTCTTT

d_gene: TRBD1
v_gene: TRBV29-1
j_gene: TRBJ1-1
abundance: .
CDR3aa: CSVDGTTGPVNTEAFF
CDR3nt: TGCAGCGTTGATGGGACGACAGGGCCGGTGAACACTGAAGCTTTCTTT

d_gene: TRBD2
v_gene: TRBV2
j_gene: TRBJ2-3
abundance: few
CDR3aa: CASNRGLAGTSTDTQYF
CDR3nt: TGTGCCAGCAACCGAGGGCTAGCGGGGACTAGCACAGATACGCAGTATTTT

d_gene: .
v_gene: TRBV5-1
j_gene: TRBJ2-1
abundance: few
CDR3aa: CASSLGGGYNEQFF
CDR3nt: TGCGCCAGCAGCCTTGGGGGAGGCTACAATGAGCAGTTCTTC

d_gene: .
v_gene: TRBV6-1
j_gene: TRBJ2-6
abundance: .
CDR3aa: CATYEYSGANVLTF
CDR3nt: TGTGCCACCTACGAATACTCTGGGGCCAACGTCCTGACTTTC

d_gene: .
v_gene: TRBV6-5
j_gene: TRBJ1-2
abundance: few
CDR3aa: CASSSQGGAGYTF
CDR3nt: TGTGCCAGCAGTTCGCAGGGCGGAGCTGGCTACACCTTC

d_gene: TRBD1
v_gene: TRBV7-3
j_gene: TRBJ1-2
abundance: few
CDR3aa: CASSSPPGQGINGYTF
CDR3nt: TGTGCCAGCAGCTCGCCACCGGGACAGGGGATAAATGGCTACACCTTC

d_gene: .
v_gene: TRBV19
j_gene: TRBJ1-2
abundance: few
CDR3aa: CASSTRTPNYGYTF
CDR3nt: TGTGCCAGTAGTACCCGGACGCCTAACTATGGCTACACCTTC

d_gene: .
v_gene: TRBV15
j_gene: TRBJ1-1
abundance: few
CDR3aa: CATSTFAGNTEAFF
CDR3nt: TGTGCCACCAGCACCTTTGCAGGTAACACTGAAGCTTTCTTT

d_gene: .
v_gene: TRBV13
j_gene: TRBJ1-1
abundance: few
CDR3aa: CASSLRRNTEAFF
CDR3nt: TGTGCCAGCAGCCTCAGGAGGAACACTGAAGCTTTCTTT

d_gene: .
v_gene: TRBV11-2
j_gene: TRBJ2-3
abundance: .
CDR3aa: CASSLVGAASTDTQYF
CDR3nt: TGTGCCAGCAGCTTAGTGGGCGCGGCTAGCACAGATACGCAGTATTTT